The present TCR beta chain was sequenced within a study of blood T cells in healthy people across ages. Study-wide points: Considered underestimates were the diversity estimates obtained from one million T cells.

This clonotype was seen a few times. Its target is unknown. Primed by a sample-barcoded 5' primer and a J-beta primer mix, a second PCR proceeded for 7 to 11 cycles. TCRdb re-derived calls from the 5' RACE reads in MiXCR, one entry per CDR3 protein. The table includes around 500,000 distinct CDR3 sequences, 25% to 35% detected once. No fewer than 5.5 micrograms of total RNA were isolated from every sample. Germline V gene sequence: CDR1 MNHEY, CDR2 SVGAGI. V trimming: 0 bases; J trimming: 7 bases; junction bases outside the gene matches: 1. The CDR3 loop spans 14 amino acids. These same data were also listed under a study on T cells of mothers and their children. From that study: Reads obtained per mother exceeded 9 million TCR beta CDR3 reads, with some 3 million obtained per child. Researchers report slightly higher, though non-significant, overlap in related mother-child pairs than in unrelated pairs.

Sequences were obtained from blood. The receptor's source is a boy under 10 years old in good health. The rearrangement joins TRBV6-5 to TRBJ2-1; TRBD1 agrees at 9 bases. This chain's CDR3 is CASSYSTGGNEQFF. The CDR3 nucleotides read TGTGCCAGCAGTTACTCGACAGGGGGGAATGAGCAGTTCTTC.